This entry lists 32 T cell receptor beta chains sequenced from one sample in a study of T cell changes during pregnancy in multiple sclerosis. The table came from immunoSEQ multiplex PCR; TCRdb's copy has only in-frame clones and leaves some out. The sample comprises just over 50,000 clones, 90% to 95% of which are singletons, and just under 0.6% rests with the top ten. Sequenced here: CD4+ T cells from peripheral blood mononuclear cells, sampled in the second trimester of pregnancy. The receptors were sampled from a female donor with multiple sclerosis, enrolled in a pregnancy study.

J is TRBJ2-1 and V is TRBV7-2, with 7 bases identical to TRBD2. Germline-derived CDR1 and CDR2 are SGHTA and FQGNSA. The V gene end was trimmed by 8 bases and the J gene end by 2 bases; junction bases not matched to a gene: 3. The CDR3 loop spans 13 amino acids. The CDR3: CASSGLTYNEQFF. The CDR3 coding sequence is TGTGCCAGCTCGGGACTAACCTACAATGAGCAGTTCTTC.

The chain carries TRBV29-1 and TRBJ2-1, with TRBD1 matching over 11 bases. Unmatched junction bases numbered 7, after V lost 7 bases and J lost 8 bases. The CDR3 is 13 residues long. The germline V gene has CDR1 SQVTM and CDR2 ANQGSEA. CDR3 protein: CSARTGGRDEQFF. The CDR3, as DNA: TGCAGCGCAAGGACAGGGGGCAGGGATGAGCAGTTCTTC.

In its sample, this clone was seen once. This chain joins TRBV6-1 and TRBJ1-5; possibly TRBD1 for D (6 bases). The CDR3 covers 14 residues. The V and J ends lost 8 bases and 3 bases respectively, with 14 bases between them. Germline CDR1 MNHNS, CDR2 SASEGT. The CDR3 protein is CASPPPGVNQPQHF. CDR3 DNA sequence: TGTGCCAGCCCTCCTCCAGGGGTCAATCAGCCCCAGCATTTT.

The rearrangement links TRBV7-2 to TRBJ2-2; 9 bases fit TRBD1. The CDR3 length is 16 residues. CDR1 and CDR2 from the germline V gene are SGHTA and FQGNSA. The junction had 8 bases not matched to a gene; V was cut back by 5 bases and J by 4 bases. The CDR3 spells CASSRGTGRITGELFF. As DNA, the CDR3 is TGTGCCAGCAGCCGCGGGACAGGGAGGATCACCGGGGAGCTGTTTTTT. Based on the CDR3 plus reference TRBV7-2 and TRBJ2-2, the full variable domain is GAGVSQSPSNKVTEKGKDVELRCDPISGHTALYWYRQSLGQGLEFLIYFQGNSAPDKSGLPSDRFSAERTGGSVSTLTIQRTQQEDSAVYLCASSRGTGRITGELFFGEGSRLTVL.

The chain is built from TRBV30 and TRBJ1-2; weak D call: TRBD1 (5 bases). V was cut by 1 base and J by 4 bases, with 7 bases left in between. This CDR3 has 12 amino acids. The germline V gene has CDR1 GTSNPN and CDR2 SVGIG (reference sequence). The CDR3 DNA reads TGTGCCTGGAGTGCTGGGGCCTATGGCTACACCTTC. This codes for CAWSAGAYGYTF.

The chain has TRBV6-1 and TRBJ1-6; D unresolved. Per germline, CDR1 MNHNS and CDR2 SASEGT. Trimming removed 8 bases at V and 6 bases at J, with 14 bases between. The CDR3 runs 14 residues. This CDR3 reads CASRVTVANSPLHF. In nucleotides, the CDR3 is TGTGCCAGCCGCGTAACAGTCGCTAATTCACCCCTCCACTTT.

A remark on this clone: An end of the junction differs from the germline gene, which may be a read error. The rearrangement links TRBV6-6 to TRBJ1-1; D is unresolved. Germline CDR1 and CDR2: MNHNY and SVGAGI (reference sequence). The CDR3 spans 13 residues. Here the CDR3 DNA reads TGTGCCGGCAGCCGAGAGATGAACACTGAAGCTTTCTTT. Protein sequence: CAGSREMNTEAFF.

The rearrangement joins TRBV6-1 to TRBJ2-1, with 7 bases identical to TRBD1. Germline CDR1 is MNHNS and CDR2 is SASEGT. The V gene end was trimmed by 7 bases and the J gene end by 8 bases; junction bases not matched to a gene: 11. The CDR3 runs 14 residues. The CDR3 DNA is TGTGCCAGCAAGGTAGGGGGCGCAGTCGATGAGCAGTTCTTC. As protein: CASKVGGAVDEQFF.

The chain employs TRBV19 and TRBJ2-5; TRBD2 agrees at 14 bases. CDR3 size: 15 residues. Trimming removed 4 bases from V and 6 bases from J; junction bases left unmatched: 4. Germline CDR1 and CDR2: LNHDA and SQIVND (reference sequence). The CDR3 nucleotides read TGTGCCAGTAGTACCGGGACTAGCGGGGGACAGACCCAGTACTTC. It is translated as CASSTGTSGGQTQYF.

The chain has TRBV9 and TRBJ2-1; 8 bases are shared with TRBD2. The germline CDR1 and CDR2 sequences are SGDLS and YYNGEE. CDR3 length: 16 amino acids. With V trimmed by 3 bases and J by 1 base, 6 bases remained unmatched. This CDR3 reads CASSASGGGSYNEQFF. The CDR3 DNA is TGTGCCAGCAGCGCGAGCGGGGGTGGGTCCTACAATGAGCAGTTCTTC.

This sequence joins TRBV27 and TRBJ1-2; a possible D gene is TRBD1 (5 bases). The CDR3 is made up of 14 amino acids. Per the germline V gene, CDR1 is MNHEY and CDR2 is SMNVEV (reference sequence). V lost 0 bases and J 5 bases, leaving 10 bases between the germline ends. The CDR3 nucleotides are TGTGCCAGCAGTTTATCGCGGGAGGGGTATGGCTACACCTTC. Encoded protein: CASSLSREGYGYTF.

The chain employs TRBV30 and TRBJ1-4, with TRBD1 matching over 12 bases. CDR1 and CDR2 from the germline V gene are GTSNPN and SVGIG (reference sequence). Losses at the gene ends were 8 bases for V and 11 bases for J; bases not matched to a gene: 9. The CDR3 runs 13 residues. The CDR3 spells CAGGQGAIGKLFF. CDR3 in DNA: TGTGCCGGGGGACAGGGGGCGATCGGGAAACTGTTTTTT.

This chain links TRBV6-5 with TRBJ1-5; D possibly corresponds to TRBD1 (6 bases). This CDR3 is 15 amino acids long. Per germline, CDR1 MNHEY and CDR2 SVGAGI. The V gene lost 5 bases and the J gene lost 1 base, with 12 bases spanning the gap. The CDR3 coding sequence is TGTGCCAGCAGTGGGTCAAGGGGGAGCAATCAGCCCCAGCATTTT. It yields the protein CASSGSRGSNQPQHF.

This clone was picked up a small number of times. The chain carries TRBV19 and TRBJ1-6, with 10 bases lining up with TRBD1. The germline CDR1 and CDR2 sequences are LNHDA and SQIVND (reference sequence). V was pared by 7 bases and J by 7 bases, with 1 base of the junction left unmatched. There are 13 residues in the CDR3. The CDR3 loop reads CASKGQGNSPLHF. For the CDR3, the DNA is TGTGCCAGTAAGGGACAGGGGAATTCACCCCTCCACTTT. Full variable domain (rest looked up from reference TRBV19 and TRBJ1-6): DGGITQSPKYLFRKEGQNVTLSCEQNLNHDAMYWYRQDPGQGLRLIYYSQIVNDFQKGDIAEGYSVSREKKESFPLTVTSAQKNPTAFYLCASKGQGNSPLHFGNGTRLTVT.

The chain employs TRBV7-9 and TRBJ2-7; 7 nucleotides align to TRBD2. V dropped 8 bases and J dropped 3; count of bases not matched to a gene: 10. The CDR3 totals 14 residues. Germline CDR1 and CDR2: SEHNR and FQNEAQ (reference sequence). The CDR3 is CASAGSGLVYEQYF. Written as DNA, the CDR3 is TGTGCCAGCGCGGGTAGCGGGTTAGTCTACGAGCAGTACTTC.

The chain couples TRBV14 to TRBJ1-2; 7 bases are a match to TRBD1. Trimming cost V 2 bases and J 5 bases; bases outside gene matches: 8. The CDR3 runs 15 residues. The V gene's germline CDR1 is SGHDN and CDR2 FVKESK. The CDR3 spells CASSQMTGREYGYTF. Written as DNA, the CDR3 is TGTGCCAGCAGCCAAATGACAGGGAGAGAATATGGCTACACCTTC.

The V gene is TRBV5-1, the J gene TRBJ2-6; TRBD1 matches 9 bases. The J segment lost 0 bases and the V segment lost 10 bases, leaving 14 bases of the junction unmatched. Germline V gene data show CDR1 as SGHRS and CDR2 as YFSETQ. The CDR3 is made up of 18 amino acids. CDR3 DNA sequence: TGCGCCGGCAACCCACAGGGGGCGCGTCCCTCTGGGGCCAACGTCCTGACTTTC. Encoded protein: CAGNPQGARPSGANVLTF.

The rearrangement joins TRBV19 to TRBJ2-4; 14 bases match TRBD2. The V gene's germline CDR1 is LNHDA and CDR2 SQIVND (reference sequence). CDR3 size: 18 residues. V gave up 3 bases and J gave up 0 bases; unmatched junction bases: 4. The CDR3 bases are TGTGCCAGTAGTATCGGACTAGCGGGGGGTCTAGCCAAAAACATTCAGTACTTC. Translating gives CASSIGLAGGLAKNIQYF.

This chain uses TRBV9 with TRBJ2-3, with 8 positions matching TRBD1. In germline, CDR1 is SGDLS, CDR2 YYNGEE. The V gene end was trimmed by 0 bases and the J gene end by 0 bases; junction bases not matched to a gene: 3. The CDR3 loop spans 16 amino acids. The CDR3 coding sequence is TGTGCCAGCAGCGTAGGGACAGGGCCGAGCACAGATACGCAGTATTTT. Amino acids: CASSVGTGPSTDTQYF.

V and J are TRBV7-3 and TRBJ1-3; D uncertain. CDR3 size: 16 residues. V was cut by 1 base and J by 0 bases, with 10 bases left in between. Germline lookup yields CDR1 SGHTA and CDR2 FQGTGA. CDR3 DNA sequence: TGTGCCAGCAGCTTAAAAACCACAGACTCTGGAAACACCATATATTTT. This translates into CASSLKTTDSGNTIYF.

The genes are TRBV7-2 and TRBJ2-7; the D is unclear. Trimming pared 5 bases from V and 2 bases from J, leaving 13 bases between. Germline V lookup: CDR1 SGHTA, CDR2 FQGNSA. The CDR3 sequence is 14 residues long. The DNA of the CDR3 is TGTGCCAGCAGCCGCCTGGGCCAAACCTACGAGCAGTACTTC. Translated: CASSRLGQTYEQYF. Based on the CDR3 plus reference TRBV7-2 and TRBJ2-7, the full variable domain is GAGVSQSPSNKVTEKGKDVELRCDPISGHTALYWYRQSLGQGLEFLIYFQGNSAPDKSGLPSDRFSAERTGGSVSTLTIQRTQQEDSAVYLCASSRLGQTYEQYFGPGTRLTVT.

This chain joins TRBV5-5 and TRBJ1-2; no clear D gene. Trimming took off 4 bases at V and 8 bases at J, with 18 bases between the two ends. The CDR3 totals 14 residues. Germline CDR1 and CDR2: SGHKS and YYEKEE (reference sequence). In DNA form, the CDR3 reads TGTGCCAGCAGCCGAGGAGGGAGGGATGGAGGCTACACCTTC. This encodes CASSRGGRDGGYTF.

The chain employs TRBV7-2 and TRBJ1-1, with a possible D match to TRBD1 (5 bases). With 4 bases removed from V and 8 bases from J, the gap between germline ends came to 14 bases. Per the germline V gene, CDR1 is SGHTA and CDR2 is FQGNSA. This CDR3 contains 13 residues. CDR3 DNA sequence: TGTGCCAGCAGCTCTCAGGGTTTCGGCGAAGCTTTCTTT. It is translated as CASSSQGFGEAFF.

The chain links TRBV9 to TRBJ2-5, with unresolved D. Germline V gene data show CDR1 as SGDLS and CDR2 as YYNGEE. Trimming took off 0 bases at V and 1 base at J, with 10 bases between the two ends. This CDR3 region has 15 residues. CDR3 DNA: TGTGCCAGCAGCGTAGCGGGTTACCCCCAAGAGACCCAGTACTTC. Its translation is CASSVAGYPQETQYF.

The CDR3 loop reads CASSADRGGNTIYF. DNA of the CDR3: TGTGCCAGCAGCGCAGACAGGGGTGGAAACACCATATATTTT. This chain joins TRBV9 and TRBJ1-3; 8 bases align to TRBD1. Germline V gene sequence: CDR1 SGDLS, CDR2 YYNGEE. The CDR3 totals 14 residues. Trimming took 3 bases from V and 3 from J; bases not matched to a gene: 2.

This clone came up once. The V call is TRBV19, the J call TRBJ1-2, with 9 bases identical to TRBD1. The V gene's germline CDR1 is LNHDA and CDR2 SQIVND (reference sequence). Trimming cost V 10 bases and J 6 bases; bases outside gene matches: 9. The CDR3 sequence is 13 residues long. The CDR3 reads CATKGQGKDGYTF. CDR3 nucleotides: TGTGCCACCAAGGGACAGGGAAAGGATGGCTACACCTTC.

The J gene is TRBJ1-1, the V gene TRBV6-5, with TRBD1 matching 11 bases. CDR3 length: 14 amino acids. Germline V gene lookup returns CDR1 MNHEY and CDR2 SVGAGI. Losses at the gene ends were 2 bases for V and 10 bases for J; bases not matched to a gene: 6. CDR3 in amino acids: CASSYRDRGAGAFF. In nucleotides, the CDR3 is TGTGCCAGCAGTTACAGGGACAGGGGGGCAGGAGCTTTCTTT.

J is TRBJ1-4 and V is TRBV11-2; D possibly corresponds to TRBD1 (6 bases). The CDR3 has 16 residues. Per germline, CDR1 SGHAT and CDR2 FQNNGV. Trimming took 5 bases from V and 8 from J, leaving 21 bases between them. The DNA for the CDR3 is TGTGCCAGCAGCCCCAGGGGTCCAGGTGGCGGGGAAAAACTGTTTTTT. It specifies CASSPRGPGGGEKLFF. Filled out from reference TRBV11-2 and TRBJ1-4, the complete variable domain reads EAGVAQSPRYKIIEKRQSVAFWCNPISGHATLYWYQQILGQGPKLLIQFQNNGVVDDSQLPKDRFSAERLKGVDSTLKIQPAKLEDSAVYLCASSPRGPGGGEKLFFGSGTQLSVL.

The chain couples TRBV7-2 to TRBJ2-1; 9 bases are shared with TRBD1. Losses at the gene ends were 1 base for V and 8 bases for J; bases not matched to a gene: 9. The CDR3 covers 16 residues. CDR1 is SGHTA, CDR2 FQGNSA, per germline. DNA of the CDR3: TGTGCCAGCAGCTTAGATGCGGGACAGGGTTCCTATGAGCAGTTCTTC. This encodes CASSLDAGQGSYEQFF.

Note on this clone: The CDR3 does not end in the conserved phenylalanine or tryptophan, so this is likely a read error. Because the CDR3's place on the DNA is in doubt, the DNA is left out and the CDR3 is given as listed by TCRdb. The J gene is TRBJ1-5, the V gene TRBV9; TRBD1, the table's D call, lacks a check against the DNA. The CDR3 is 8 amino acids in total, end residues counted. The V gene's germline CDR1 is SGDLS and CDR2 YYNGEE. The CDR3 is CASSVSDS.

The V gene is TRBV14, the J gene TRBJ1-1; possible D gene TRBD1, 6 bases. CDR1 and CDR2 from the germline V gene are SGHDN and FVKESK. The CDR3 spans 15 residues. V was clipped by 2 bases and J by 2 bases, with 12 bases between them. The DNA of the CDR3 is TGTGCCAGCAGCCAAAACAGGGATTTTAACACTGAAGCTTTCTTT. Protein product: CASSQNRDFNTEAFF.

This clone occurred once. This chain links TRBV19 with TRBJ1-4, with a tentative D call TRBD1 (5 bases). The CDR3 contains 13 residues. The V and J ends lost 5 bases and 7 bases respectively, with 11 bases between them. The germline V gene encodes CDR1 LNHDA and CDR2 SQIVND (reference sequence). The CDR3 nucleotides read TGTGCCAGTAGTTGGAGACAGTTTGAAAAACTGTTTTTT. Its translation is CASSWRQFEKLFF.